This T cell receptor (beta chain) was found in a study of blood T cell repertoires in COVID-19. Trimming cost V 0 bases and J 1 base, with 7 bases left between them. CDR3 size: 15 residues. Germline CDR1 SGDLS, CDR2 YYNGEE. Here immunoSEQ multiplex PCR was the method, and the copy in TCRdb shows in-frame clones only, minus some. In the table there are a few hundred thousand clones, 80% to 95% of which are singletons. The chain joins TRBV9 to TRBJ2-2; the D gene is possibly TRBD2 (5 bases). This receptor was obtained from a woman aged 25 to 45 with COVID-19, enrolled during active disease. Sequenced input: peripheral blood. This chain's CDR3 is CASSVGGGNTGELFF. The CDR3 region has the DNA TGTGCCAGCAGCGTAGGAGGAGGGAACACCGGGGAGCTGTTTTTT.